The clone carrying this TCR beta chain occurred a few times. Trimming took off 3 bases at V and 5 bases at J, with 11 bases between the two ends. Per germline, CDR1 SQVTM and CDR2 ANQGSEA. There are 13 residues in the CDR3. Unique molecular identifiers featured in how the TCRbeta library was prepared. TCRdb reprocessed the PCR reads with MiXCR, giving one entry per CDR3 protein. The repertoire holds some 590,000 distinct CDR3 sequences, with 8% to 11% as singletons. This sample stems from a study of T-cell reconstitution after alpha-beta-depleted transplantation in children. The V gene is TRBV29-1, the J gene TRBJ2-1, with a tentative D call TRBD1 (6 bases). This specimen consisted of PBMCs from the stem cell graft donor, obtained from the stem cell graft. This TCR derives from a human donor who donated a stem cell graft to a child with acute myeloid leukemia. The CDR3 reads CSVERQENNEQFF. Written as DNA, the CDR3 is TGCAGCGTTGAGAGACAGGAGAACAATGAGCAGTTCTTC.